The 5 T cell receptor beta chains given below trace back to one sample, sequenced in a study of blood T cell repertoires in COVID-19. Data came from immunoSEQ multiplex PCR; TCRdb stores just in-frame clones and leaves some out. The table lists around 75,000 clones, 70% to 85% of them singletons. The sequencing input was peripheral blood. The receptor set was obtained from a man aged 50 to 60 with COVID-19, enrolled during active disease.

The J gene is TRBJ1-2, the V gene TRBV7-2; TRBD1 aligns across 9 bases. In germline, CDR1 is SGHTA, CDR2 FQGNSA. The CDR3 is 14 amino acids. J was trimmed by 8 bases and V by 2 bases; bases with no gene match: 6. The CDR3 protein is CASSLNTGGKGYTF. The CDR3 region has the DNA TGTGCCAGCAGCTTAAACACAGGGGGCAAAGGCTACACCTTC.

V is TRBV11-2 and J is TRBJ1-1; the D is unclear. V was cut by 2 bases and J by 4 bases, with 11 bases left in between. From germline, CDR1 is SGHAT and CDR2 FQNNGV. The CDR3 has 14 amino acids. Here the CDR3 DNA reads TGTGCCAGCAGCTTAAAGAGGGCCGGCACTGAAGCTTTCTTT. Residues: CASSLKRAGTEAFF.

J is TRBJ2-1 and V is TRBV28; 7 bases agree with TRBD2. Germline V gives CDR1 MDHEN, CDR2 SYDVKM. The trim removed 6 bases at V and 6 bases at J, leaving 8 bases unmatched. This CDR3 has 14 amino acids. The DNA for the CDR3 is TGTGCCAGCAGGTCACGGGGGGAAGTCAATGAGCAGTTCTTC. Translation gives CASRSRGEVNEQFF.

The gene calls are TRBV27 and TRBJ1-1; no reliable D call. Germline CDR1 MNHEY, CDR2 SMNVEV (reference sequence). V lost 8 bases, J lost 4 bases, and 14 bases lay in between. CDR3 size: 13 residues. CDR3 amino acids: CASESGGITEAFF. In nucleotides, the CDR3 is TGTGCCAGCGAAAGCGGAGGGATCACTGAAGCTTTCTTT.

In its sample, this clone was seen once. The V and J genes are TRBV5-4 and TRBJ2-1, with 14 bases matching TRBD2. This CDR3 is 15 amino acids long. Trimming cost V 0 bases and J 8 bases; bases outside gene matches: 1. The germline V gene encodes CDR1 SGHNT and CDR2 YYREEE (reference sequence). In nucleotides, the CDR3 is TGTGCCAGCAGCTTGGGACTAGCGGGGGGGCATGAGCAGTTCTTC. As protein: CASSLGLAGGHEQFF. Supplemented by reference TRBV5-4 and TRBJ2-1, the full variable domain reads ETGVTQSPTHLIKTRGQQVTLRCSSQSGHNTVSWYQQALGQGPQFIFQYYREEENGRGNFPPRFSGLQFPNYSSELNVNALELDDSALYLCASSLGLAGGHEQFFGPGTRLTVL.